This T cell receptor (beta chain) was recovered during a study of blood T cell repertoires in COVID-19. Germline V gene lookup returns CDR1 SNHLY and CDR2 FYNNEI. Trimming took 5 bases from V and 5 from J; bases not matched to a gene: 8. The CDR3 is 16 residues long. Libraries were prepared by immunoSEQ multiplex PCR; TCRdb keeps only in-frame clonotypes and omits some of them. This table holds fewer than 400,000 clones, about nine tenths found once. Enrolment of Seattle patients took place during active infection, and they were followed longitudinally. The source material was peripheral blood. V usage is TRBV2 and J usage is TRBJ2-5; 13 bases are shared with TRBD2. The source of this sequence is a woman aged 25 to 39 with COVID-19, enrolled during active disease. The CDR3 DNA follows: TGTGCCAGCAGTATTACTAGCGGGGGGGCTGATGAGACCCAGTACTTC. Its protein product is CASSITSGGADETQYF.